The 5 T cell receptor beta chains below were found in one sample sequenced in a study of human T cells and chemical hapten exposure. Time point described: patch test 1, 2 weeks after DPC sensitization. Treatment defined: therapeutic diphenylcyclopropenone sensitization with weekly scalp DPC. TCRdb reprocessed the RACE reads with MiXCR, giving one entry per CDR3 protein. This sample yields around 120,000 distinct CDR3 sequences, of which roughly an eighth are seen a single time; about 1.4% belongs to the top ten. Sequences were derived from whole blood, sampled in connection with sensitization to the hapten diphenylcyclopropenone (DPC). These receptors all come from a woman aged 50 to 65 with alopecia areata. Some clones in this sample may be carry-over from other donors' samples.

V and J are TRBV2 and TRBJ2-5; 7 bases are shared with TRBD2. Germline V gene lookup returns CDR1 SNHLY and CDR2 FYNNEI. J was trimmed by 4 bases and V by 5 bases; bases with no gene match: 7. The CDR3 is made up of 14 amino acids. The CDR3 protein is CASSSWEGLETQYF. CDR3 sequence (DNA): TGTGCCAGCAGTTCATGGGAGGGCTTAGAGACCCAGTACTTC.

This clonotype was seen repeatedly, ten times or more. CDR3 residues: CASSEGHTQYF. As DNA, the CDR3 is TGTGCCAGCAGCGAAGGTCATACGCAGTATTTT. V usage is TRBV13 and J usage is TRBJ2-3, with D uncertain. The CDR3 is 11 amino acids. Trimming pared 5 bases from V and 7 bases from J, leaving 7 bases between. Germline V gene data show CDR1 as PRHDT and CDR2 as FYEKMQ (reference sequence).

This chain joins TRBV11-2 and TRBJ2-3; D is ambiguous. The length of the CDR3 is 12 residues. Germline V CDR1 and CDR2: SGHAT, FQNNGV. V dropped 5 bases and J dropped 8 bases, with 11 bases sitting between them. This CDR3 reads CASSPATITQYF. CDR3 DNA sequence: TGTGCCAGCAGCCCCGCCACTATTACGCAGTATTTT.

The chain has TRBV29-1 and TRBJ2-3; maybe TRBD2 (6 bases). V was shortened by 2 bases and J by 4 bases, with 16 bases between the two germline ends. Germline loops: CDR1 SQVTM, CDR2 ANQGSEA. CDR3 length: 15 amino acids. CDR3 nucleotide sequence: TGCAGCGTTGAATCGGGACGGAGGGTCCCAGATACGCAGTATTTT. Amino acids: CSVESGRRVPDTQYF.

The chain links TRBV28 to TRBJ1-6, with TRBD1 identical over 11 bases. The CDR3 length is 14 residues. The germline gives CDR1 MDHEN, CDR2 SYDVKM. The ends lost 7 bases at V and 10 bases at J; junction bases unmatched: 6. CDR3 DNA sequence: TGTGCCAGCAATCCGGGACAGGGGGACTCACCCCTCCACTTT. It encodes CASNPGQGDSPLHF.